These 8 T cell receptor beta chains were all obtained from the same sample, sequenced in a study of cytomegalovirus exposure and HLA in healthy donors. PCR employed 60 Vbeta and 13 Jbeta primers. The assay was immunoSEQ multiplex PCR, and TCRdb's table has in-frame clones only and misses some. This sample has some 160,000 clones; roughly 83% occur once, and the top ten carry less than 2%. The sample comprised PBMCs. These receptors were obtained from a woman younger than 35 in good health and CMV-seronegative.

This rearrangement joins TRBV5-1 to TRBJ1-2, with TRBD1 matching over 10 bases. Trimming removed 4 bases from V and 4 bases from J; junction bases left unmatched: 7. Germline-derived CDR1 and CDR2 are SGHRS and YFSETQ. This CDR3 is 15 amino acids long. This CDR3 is CASSQDRGPLYGYTF. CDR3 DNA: TGCGCCAGCAGCCAAGACAGGGGGCCCCTCTATGGCTACACCTTC.

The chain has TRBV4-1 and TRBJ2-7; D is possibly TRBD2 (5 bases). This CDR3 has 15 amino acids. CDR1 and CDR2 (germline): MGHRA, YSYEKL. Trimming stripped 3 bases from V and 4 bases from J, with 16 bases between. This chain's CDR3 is CASSHSPGGRYEQYF. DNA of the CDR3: TGCGCCAGCAGCCATTCCCCTGGAGGCAGGTACGAGCAGTACTTC.

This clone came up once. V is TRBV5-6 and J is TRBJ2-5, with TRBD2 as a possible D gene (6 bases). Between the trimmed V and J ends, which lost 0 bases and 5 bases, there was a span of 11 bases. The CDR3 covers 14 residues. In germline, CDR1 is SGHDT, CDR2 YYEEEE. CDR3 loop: CASSLAAGSETQYF. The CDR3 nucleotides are TGTGCCAGCAGCTTGGCGGCGGGGTCGGAGACCCAGTACTTC. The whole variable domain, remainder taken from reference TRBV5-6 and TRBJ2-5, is DAGVTQSPTHLIKTRGQQVTLRCSPKSGHDTVSWYQQALGQGPQFIFQYYEEEERQRGNFPDRFSGHQFPNYSSELNVNALLLGDSALYLCASSLAAGSETQYFGPGTRLLVL.

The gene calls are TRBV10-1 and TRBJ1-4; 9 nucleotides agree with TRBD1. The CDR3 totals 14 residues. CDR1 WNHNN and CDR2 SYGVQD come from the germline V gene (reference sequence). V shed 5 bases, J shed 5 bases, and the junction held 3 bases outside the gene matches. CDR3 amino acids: CASSLDRGNEKLFF. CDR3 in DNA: TGCGCCAGCAGTCTGGACAGGGGAAATGAAAAACTGTTTTTT.

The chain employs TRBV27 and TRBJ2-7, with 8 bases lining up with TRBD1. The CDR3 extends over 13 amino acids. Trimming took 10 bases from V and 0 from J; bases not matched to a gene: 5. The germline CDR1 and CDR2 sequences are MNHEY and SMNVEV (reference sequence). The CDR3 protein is CATGQGFSYEQYF. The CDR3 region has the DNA TGTGCCACAGGACAGGGTTTCTCCTACGAGCAGTACTTC.

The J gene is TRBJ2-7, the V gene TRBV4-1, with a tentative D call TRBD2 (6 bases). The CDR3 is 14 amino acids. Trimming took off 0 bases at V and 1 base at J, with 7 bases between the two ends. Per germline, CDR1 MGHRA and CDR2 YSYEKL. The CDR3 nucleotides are TGCGCCAGCAGCCAAGATGGGACTTCCTACGAGCAGTACTTC. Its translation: CASSQDGTSYEQYF.

The CDR3 nucleotides read TGTGCCAGCAGCTTAGGACAGCGGCTACAAGCTTTCTTT. Residues: CASSLGQRLQAFF. The gene calls are TRBV5-5 and TRBJ1-1; perhaps TRBD1 as D (6 bases). The CDR3 contains 13 residues. From germline, CDR1 is SGHKS and CDR2 YYEKEE (reference sequence). The V end was cut by 2 bases, the J end by 9 bases, with 14 bases between. The full variable domain, rest sourced from reference TRBV5-5 and TRBJ1-1, is DAGVTQSPTHLIKTRGQQVTLRCSPISGHKSVSWYQQVLGQGPQFIFQYYEKEERGRGNFPDRFSARQFPNYSSELNVNALLLGDSALYLCASSLGQRLQAFFGQGTRLTVV.

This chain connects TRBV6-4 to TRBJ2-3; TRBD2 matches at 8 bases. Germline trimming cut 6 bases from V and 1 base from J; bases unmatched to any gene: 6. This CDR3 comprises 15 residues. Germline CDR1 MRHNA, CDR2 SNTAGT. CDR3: CASSKSGGGTDTQYF. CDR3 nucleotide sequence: TGTGCCAGCAGCAAAAGCGGGGGAGGCACAGATACGCAGTATTTT.